These 10 T cell receptor beta chains came from one sample sequenced in a study of blood T cells in healthy people across ages. Sample-barcoded 5' priming and a J-beta primer mix drove a second PCR of about 7 to 12 cycles. TCRdb re-derived calls from the 5' RACE reads in MiXCR, one entry per CDR3 protein. The sample contains about 970,000 distinct CDR3 sequences, about 53% of which appear only once. Sequencing used blood. These receptors were collected from a woman aged 55-70 years in good health.

This chain links TRBV6-2 or TRBV6-3 with TRBJ2-7; no clear D gene. The CDR3 covers 11 residues. V shed 5 bases and J shed 6 bases, with 8 bases lying between them. Germline V gene data show CDR1 as MNHEY and CDR2 as SVGEGT. CDR3 sequence: CASSRRVEQYF. For the CDR3, the DNA is TGTGCCAGCAGTAGAAGGGTCGAGCAGTACTTC.

V usage is TRBV20-1 and J usage is TRBJ2-4; TRBD1 aligns across 8 bases. The ends lost 3 bases at V and 3 bases at J; junction bases unmatched: 16. Germline V lookup: CDR1 DFQATT, CDR2 SNEGSKA (reference sequence). The CDR3 has 18 amino acids. CDR3 protein: CSASTMGRQGLGKNIQYF. The CDR3 DNA sequence: TGCAGTGCTAGTACAATGGGAAGACAGGGGCTGGGCAAAAACATTCAGTACTTC.

The V call is TRBV7-9, the J call TRBJ2-4; TRBD2 aligns across 7 bases. The germline gives CDR1 SEHNR, CDR2 FQNEAQ (reference sequence). The CDR3 runs 15 residues. Losses at the gene ends were 1 base for V and 15 bases for J; bases not matched to a gene: 15. The CDR3 protein is CASSLVTNGDYERYF. CDR3 nucleotide sequence: TGTGCCAGCAGCTTAGTTACGAACGGGGACTACGAGCGGTACTTC.

The V gene is TRBV20-1, the J gene TRBJ2-3; the D call may be TRBD1 or TRBD2 (5 bases each). CDR3 length: 17 amino acids. The ends were cut back, 3 bases at V and 6 bases at J, with 25 bases in the middle. Germline loops: CDR1 DFQATT, CDR2 SNEGSKA (reference sequence). For the CDR3, the DNA is TGCAGTGCTAGCCGTAAATGGGGCCTAGTAGAGGGTGATACGCAGTATTTT. It yields the protein CSASRKWGLVEGDTQYF.

The CDR3 sequence: CASSFLASSYEQYF. CDR3 bases: TGTGCCAGCAGCTTTCTCGCCTCCTCCTACGAGCAGTACTTC. This chain connects TRBV13 to TRBJ2-7; D is uncertain. The CDR3 extends over 14 amino acids. CDR1 and CDR2 (germline): PRHDT, FYEKMQ (reference sequence). Trimming removed 3 bases from V and 0 bases from J, with 9 bases in between.

The chain employs TRBV20-1 and TRBJ2-1; TRBD2 agrees at 7 bases. J lost 9 bases, V lost 8 bases, and 16 bases had no gene match. This CDR3 region has 14 residues. Germline V gene lookup returns CDR1 DFQATT and CDR2 SNEGSKA (reference sequence). The CDR3: CSYGGGGSRGEQFF. CDR3 bases: TGCAGTTATGGAGGTGGCGGGAGTAGGGGTGAGCAGTTCTTC.

V is TRBV7-9 and J is TRBJ2-1, with D uncertain. Between the trimmed V and J ends, which lost 11 bases and 5 bases, there was a span of 16 bases. CDR1 is SEHNR, CDR2 FQNEAQ, per germline (reference sequence). This CDR3 contains 13 residues. The CDR3 sequence is CAGESTGHNEQFF. As DNA, the CDR3 is TGTGCCGGGGAATCAACTGGACACAATGAGCAGTTCTTC. Supplemented by reference TRBV7-9 and TRBJ2-1, the full variable domain reads DTGVSQNPRHKITKRGQNVTFRCDPISEHNRLYWYRQTLGQGPEFLTYFQNEAQLEKSRLLSDRFSAERPKGSFSTLEIQRTEQGDSAMYLCAGESTGHNEQFFGPGTRLTVL.

This clonotype turned up a few times. The CDR3 region is CASSATGTGPHEQYF. As DNA, the CDR3 is TGTGCCAGCAGTGCTACCGGGACAGGGCCCCACGAGCAGTACTTC. The chain has TRBV14 and TRBJ2-7, with 9 bases lining up with TRBD1. Germline V CDR1 and CDR2: SGHDN, FVKESK. The CDR3 runs 15 residues. V was clipped by 6 bases and J by 5 bases; unmatched bases: 11. Full variable domain (remainder filled in from reference TRBV14 and TRBJ2-7): EAGVTQFPSHSVIEKGQTVTLRCDPISGHDNLYWYRRVMGKEIKFLLHFVKESKQDESGMPNNRFLAERTGGTYSTLKVQPAELEDSGVYFCASSATGTGPHEQYFGPGTRLTVT.

The rearrangement links TRBV11-2 to TRBJ2-2; 12 nucleotides agree with TRBD2. Trimming took 5 bases from V and 14 from J; bases not matched to a gene: 9. There are 14 residues in the CDR3. Germline CDR1 is SGHAT and CDR2 is FQNNGV. Written as DNA, the CDR3 is TGTGCCAGCAGCCCGTGGACTAGCGGGATGACCCTGTTTTTT. The encoded protein is CASSPWTSGMTLFF.

This rearrangement joins TRBV20-1 to TRBJ2-1; D remains ambiguous. Germline V gives CDR1 DFQATT, CDR2 SNEGSKA (reference sequence). Trimming shortened V by 1 base and J by 4 bases, and 5 bases separated the two germline ends. The CDR3 spans 12 residues. The CDR3 sequence: CSARVGYNEQFF. Here the CDR3 DNA reads TGCAGTGCTAGAGTTGGGTACAATGAGCAGTTCTTC.